This T cell receptor beta chain was obtained from a study of cytomegalovirus exposure and HLA in healthy donors. Study-wide findings and caveats: Later genetic work tied a missense DCLRE1C variant to beta-chain V and J trimming. A further, later analysis showed that HLA-associated TCR beta chains (compared with equally common others) were more clonally expanded. The authors judged a highly shared variant cluster likely a sequencing artifact. Later, TCR association rates were found to vary by HLA locus, highest for DRB1 and lowest for HLA-C.

This clone was picked up a small number of times. Antigen: not known. There are 15 residues in the CDR3. Trimming took 0 bases from V and 3 from J, leaving 11 bases between them. CDR1 and CDR2 (germline): LGHNA, YSLEER. The PCR was carried out with 60 Vbeta primers and 13 Jbeta primers. Produced via immunoSEQ multiplex PCR; TCRdb's table is partial and in-frame only. This table has some 120,000 clones, less than 80% appearing once. Sequencing used PBMCs. The TCR comes from a woman aged 40 to 50 in good health and CMV-seropositive. The V call is TRBV4-3, the J call TRBJ1-1; a weak D match, TRBD1 (5 bases). CDR3 in amino acids: CASSQDPGGDTEAFF. CDR3 DNA: TGCGCCAGCAGCCAAGATCCGGGGGGGGACACTGAAGCTTTCTTT.